The 9 T cell receptor beta chains given below trace back to one sample, sequenced in a study of blood T cell repertoires in COVID-19. TCRdb's copy holds only in-frame clones and misses some; the assay was immunoSEQ multiplex PCR. The sample lists 300,000 to 400,000 clones, 88% seen once, with 1.5% to 2% in the top ten. Sequencing was performed on peripheral blood. Source of these receptors: a woman between 25 and 40 years old with COVID-19, enrolled during active disease.

Details on this clone: Other DNA sequences from this sample encode an identical CDR3 as well. The chain carries TRBV6-5 and TRBJ1-4, with 10 bases fitting TRBD1. CDR3 length: 13 residues. Germline loops: CDR1 MNHEY, CDR2 SVGAGI. Unmatched junction bases numbered 1, after V lost 5 bases and J lost 7 bases. The CDR3 reads CASSRDRGEKLFF. The CDR3 DNA sequence: TGTGCCAGCAGTAGGGACAGGGGTGAAAAACTGTTTTTT.

CDR3 protein: CASSTGQGREKLFF. DNA for the CDR3: TGTGCCAGCAGTACGGGACAGGGTCGTGAAAAACTGTTTTTT. The chain joins TRBV2 to TRBJ1-4, with 9 nucleotides matching TRBD1. The CDR3 length is 14 residues. The trim removed 5 bases at V and 7 bases at J, leaving 5 bases unmatched. Germline loops: CDR1 SNHLY, CDR2 FYNNEI. Variable domain in full (rest from reference TRBV2 and TRBJ1-4): EPEVTQTPSHQVTQMGQEVILRCVPISNHLYFYWYRQILGQKVEFLVSFYNNEISEKSEIFDDQFSVERPDGSNFTLKIRSTKLEDSAMYFCASSTGQGREKLFFGSGTQLSVL.

V usage is TRBV29-1 and J usage is TRBJ2-5; TRBD1 is a possible D gene (5 bases). V lost 4 bases and J 4 bases, leaving 10 bases between the germline ends. Germline lookup yields CDR1 SQVTM and CDR2 ANQGSEA. The CDR3 has 12 amino acids. CDR3 residues: CSVAQESETQYF. CDR3 sequence (DNA): TGCAGCGTTGCACAGGAGTCAGAGACCCAGTACTTC.

The V gene is TRBV4-1, the J gene TRBJ2-2, with 7 bases fitting TRBD1. The CDR3 runs to 16 residues. Trimming cost V 2 bases and J 6 bases; bases outside gene matches: 9. Germline CDR1 reads MGHRA; CDR2 reads YSYEKL. DNA of the CDR3: TGCGCCAGCAGCCAATTCGCAGGGGGTGTATCCGGGGAGCTGTTTTTT. Encoded protein: CASSQFAGGVSGELFF.

V is TRBV18 and J is TRBJ2-5; TRBD1 might be the D (5 bases). The length of the CDR3 is 13 residues. V lost 5 bases and J lost 5, with 12 bases in between. Germline values: CDR1 KGHSH, CDR2 LQKENI. The CDR3 sequence: CASSAQERETQYF. The CDR3 DNA sequence: TGTGCCAGCTCAGCACAGGAGAGGGAGACCCAGTACTTC.

This clone showed up just a few times. This chain uses TRBV5-8 with TRBJ1-1; D is uncertain. CDR1 and CDR2 (germline): SGHTS, YDEGEE. V lost 3 bases and J 12 bases, leaving 15 bases between the germline ends. CDR3 length equals 12 residues. The CDR3 reads CASSSRVRGTFF. The DNA for the CDR3 is TGTGCCAGCAGCTCACGGGTCCGAGGAACTTTCTTT.

This clone was seen a single time. J is TRBJ1-5 and V is TRBV27, with 10 bases matching TRBD1. The germline gives CDR1 MNHEY, CDR2 SMNVEV (reference sequence). Germline trimming cut 11 bases from V and 9 bases from J; bases unmatched to any gene: 4. The CDR3 extends over 11 amino acids. The CDR3 sequence: CAGDRGWPQHF. As DNA, the CDR3 is TGTGCCGGGGACAGGGGATGGCCCCAGCATTTT.

The V gene is TRBV14, the J gene TRBJ2-7; 15 nucleotides agree with TRBD2. This CDR3 is built from 19 residues. Germline CDR1 and CDR2: SGHDN and FVKESK. After removal of 4 bases from V and 4 bases from J, the junction contained 14 bases not matched to a gene. CDR3 coding DNA: TGTGCCAGCAGCCGACCGAACAGGACTAGCGGGGGGGCCGGATACGAGCAGTACTTC. Its protein is CASSRPNRTSGGAGYEQYF.

The rearrangement uses TRBV11-3 and TRBJ2-1, with 7 bases aligning to TRBD1. Germline values: CDR1 SGHNT, CDR2 YENEEA. This CDR3 contains 15 residues. The J segment lost 4 bases and the V segment lost 1 base, leaving 4 bases of the junction unmatched. CDR3 coding DNA: TGTGCCAGCAGCTTAGGGGACAGCCGATACAATGAGCAGTTCTTC. Translated, it gives CASSLGDSRYNEQFF.